This record covers a single TCR beta chain. This clone was observed a few times. The antigen it binds to is not known. Base qualities are not provided; no much larger clone lies one nucleotide away. The immunoSEQ Assay, a bias-controlled multiplex PCR, was used to amplify TCRbeta CDR3 regions from genomic DNA. The paper's processing steps were these. Nucleated cell counts per sample were estimated from amplification of reference gene primers within the assay. Sequence reads were collapsed and filtered to measure the absolute abundance of every unique TCRbeta CDR3 rearrangement. Productive Simpson clonality was computed per sample as the square root of Simpson's diversity index over productive rearrangements. TCRdb stores this immuneACCESS table with in-frame sequences only. Part of the clones is absent; in the studies checked, under half of the shortfall reflects unresolved V genes, and no reason is known for the rest. V and J calls and clone size are as listed in that table; D and trimming were resolved from the DNA. The table for this sample lists 280,000 or so clones; over 75% of them were counted only once. 13% of the sample is held by the ten biggest clonotypes.

This specimen belongs to a study of blood T cell repertoires in COVID-19 (dated by TCRdb to the early 2020s). In terms of the full investigation: Collaborator samples came from the United States, Italy and Spain and covered acute and convalescent phases of COVID-19. The material from the prospective study consisted of cDNA or gDNA derived from T cells, B-cell-depleted T cells, or PBMCs. Subjects who had been exposed to COVID-19, were actively infected with it, or had recovered from it provided the deeply sampled blood TCRbeta repertoires that made up the dataset. A freely available public database, intended as a resource for researchers studying the immune response to SARS-CoV-2, is where the repertoires were released. The samples were drawn from two sources: the first 160 participants of the ongoing ImmuneRACE study, and 1,200 or so subjects contributed by 6 global collaborators. The sample metadata nearly always contained a de-identified subject ID, COVID-19 status, age in years and sex. Where available, HLA class I and class II types were taken from metadata supplied by the sample provider and were not determined by assay-based typing.

Results the study describes overall, beyond this receptor: How much clinical and demographic metadata was included differed by source and by participant, and the metadata was provided uncurated.

Collaborating institutions collected whole blood in K2EDTA tubes following their own protocols. For TCRbeta analysis, collaborators shipped samples as frozen whole blood, isolated PBMCs, or DNA extracted from either of those sample types. Its CDR3 holds 16 amino acids, cysteine through phenylalanine. This entry keeps only the CDR3 DNA: 48 bases, framed from base 1. V and J lose 4 bases and 6 bases, and a span of 16 bases separates them. CDR1 MNHNS and CDR2 SASEGT were looked up in the germline V gene. The specimen was peripheral blood. In this chain, TRBV6-1 is recombined with TRBJ1-6, and TRBD1 may be the D gene, going by 5 matching bases. This TCR came from a human donor in a cohort sampled during active COVID-19. The CDR3 sequence is CASSGASGGINSPLHF. The DNA sequence is TGTGCCAGCAGTGGAGCCTCCGGGGGAATTAATTCACCCCTCCACTTT.